Listed below are T cell receptor beta chains from one sample, sequenced in a study of shared clonotypes between healthy human individuals. TCRdb's copy holds only in-frame clones and misses some; the assay was immunoSEQ multiplex PCR. The table has under 1,900,000 clones, 98% to 99% seen once; the top ten hold 0.36%. The sequencing input was naive CD4+ T cells sorted from blood. Every receptor here comes from a man aged 25-40 years in good health. CDR3s include the opening cysteine and the closing phenylalanine or tryptophan. Each record gives: V gene, D gene, clone size, J gene, CDR3 protein, CDR3 DNA. A D gene is named only where the DNA matches it firmly. Size is omitted from some rows. Given values are once, few, many or a class for expanded clones.

>TRBV7-9|TRBD2|-|TRBJ2-7
CASSLGGLAGVHYEQYF
TGTGCCAGCAGCTTAGGGGGACTAGCGGGAGTCCACTACGAGCAGTACTTC
>TRBV6-5|-|-|TRBJ2-7
CASRPQYQGYEQYF
TGTGCCAGCAGGCCACAGTACCAGGGCTACGAGCAGTACTTC
>TRBV11-2|TRBD1|-|TRBJ2-1
CASSLLSGGMQFF
TGTGCCAGCAGCCTCCTCTCAGGGGGCATGCAGTTCTTC
>TRBV11-2|TRBD2|-|TRBJ2-7
CASRFRTSGRIPSSYEQYF
TGTGCCAGCAGATTCCGGACTAGCGGGAGAATACCCAGCTCCTACGAGCAGTACTTC
>TRBV18|TRBD1|-|TRBJ2-3
CASSPPGQGSDTQYF
TGTGCCAGCTCACCGCCGGGACAGGGGTCAGATACGCAGTATTTT
>TRBV5-8|-|-|TRBJ2-7
CASSLSGEQYF
TGTGCCAGCAGCTTGTCCGGCGAGCAGTACTTC
>TRBV2|TRBD2|-|TRBJ2-3
CASSLGLAGTDTQYF
TGTGCCAGCAGCTTGGGACTAGCGGGCACAGATACGCAGTATTTT
>TRBV5-4|-|-|TRBJ2-1
CASSGSFNSYNEQFF
TGTGCCAGCAGTGGGAGCTTCAACTCCTACAATGAGCAGTTCTTC
>TRBV11-1|TRBD1|-|TRBJ1-1
CASSFFPDRGTEAFF
TGTGCCAGCAGCTTTTTCCCGGACAGGGGAACTGAAGCTTTCTTT
>TRBV7-9|-|-|TRBJ2-7
CASSLTDSPYEQYF
TGTGCCAGCAGCCTAACAGACTCCCCCTACGAGCAGTACTTC
>TRBV9|TRBD2|-|TRBJ2-3
CASSVRSGSFADTQYF
TGTGCCAGCAGCGTCCGTAGCGGGAGTTTTGCAGATACGCAGTATTTT
>TRBV9|-|-|TRBJ2-2
CASEAVNTGELFF
TGTGCCAGCGAAGCGGTAAACACCGGGGAGCTGTTTTTT
>TRBV5-1|-|-|TRBJ1-4
CASSLGSGANEKLFF
TGCGCCAGCAGCCTGGGAAGTGGAGCTAATGAAAAACTGTTTTTT
>TRBV9|-|-|TRBJ1-3
CASSVVGDTIYF
TGTGCCAGCAGCGTAGTCGGAGACACCATATATTTT
>TRBV7-6|-|-|TRBJ2-2
CASSSQRGFGELFF
TGTGCCAGCAGCTCCCAAAGGGGGTTCGGGGAGCTGTTTTTT
>TRBV4-3|-|-|TRBJ2-1
CASSQAGPSSYNEQFF
TGCGCCAGCAGCCAAGCAGGGCCCAGCTCCTACAATGAGCAGTTCTTC
>TRBV7-2|TRBD2|once|TRBJ2-7
CASSFRPQLAGAYEQYF
TGTGCCAGCAGCTTTCGGCCCCAGCTAGCGGGTGCCTACGAGCAGTACTTC
>TRBV11-3|-|-|TRBJ2-7
CASSFMGFEQYF
TGTGCCAGCAGCTTCATGGGGTTCGAGCAGTACTTC
>TRBV27|-|-|TRBJ2-2
CATRPGSPNTGELFF
TGTGCCACCCGTCCCGGGAGCCCGAACACCGGGGAGCTGTTTTTT
>TRBV2|-|-|TRBJ2-2
CASRGRTSLGELFF
TGTGCCAGCAGGGGGAGGACTTCCCTCGGGGAGCTGTTTTTT
>TRBV7-9|TRBD1|-|TRBJ2-7
CASSFGTGGYEQYF
TGTGCCAGCAGCTTCGGGACAGGGGGCTACGAGCAGTACTTC
>TRBV7-9|-|-|TRBJ1-1
CASSWSNTEAFF
TGTGCCAGCAGCTGGAGCAACACTGAAGCTTTCTTT
>TRBV6-6|TRBD2|-|TRBJ2-3
CASSPTSGRDDTQYF
TGTGCCAGCAGCCCGACTAGCGGGAGGGATGATACGCAGTATTTT
>TRBV6-1|TRBD2|once|TRBJ2-7
CAISIAGGNYEQYF
TGTGCCATTTCCATAGCGGGAGGGAACTACGAGCAGTACTTC
>TRBV4-1|TRBD2|-|TRBJ2-3
CASSQVNSGRYTDTQYF
TGCGCCAGCAGCCAAGTAAATAGCGGGAGGTACACAGATACGCAGTATTTT
>TRBV5-1|TRBD2|-|TRBJ2-1
CASSLVGGRGRASYNEQFF
TGCGCCAGCAGCTTGGTAGGCGGGCGCGGGAGGGCCTCCTACAATGAGCAGTTCTTC
>TRBV7-9|-|-|TRBJ1-1
CASSSREFNTEAFF
TGTGCCAGCAGCTCCAGGGAGTTCAACACTGAAGCTTTCTTT
>TRBV9|TRBD2|-|TRBJ2-5
CASSAGLAGVETQYF
TGTGCCAGCAGCGCCGGACTAGCGGGAGTTGAGACCCAGTACTTC
>TRBV2|-|-|TRBJ2-3
CASSDTSPDTQYF
TGTGCCAGCAGTGATACTAGCCCAGATACGCAGTATTTT
>TRBV5-6|-|-|TRBJ2-3
CASSRVGTGRTDTQYF
TGTGCCAGCAGCCGCGTCGGGACTGGGCGCACAGATACGCAGTATTTT
>TRBV28|TRBD1|-|TRBJ1-5
CASSETGNNQPQHF
TGTGCCAGCAGTGAGACAGGGAACAATCAGCCCCAGCATTTT